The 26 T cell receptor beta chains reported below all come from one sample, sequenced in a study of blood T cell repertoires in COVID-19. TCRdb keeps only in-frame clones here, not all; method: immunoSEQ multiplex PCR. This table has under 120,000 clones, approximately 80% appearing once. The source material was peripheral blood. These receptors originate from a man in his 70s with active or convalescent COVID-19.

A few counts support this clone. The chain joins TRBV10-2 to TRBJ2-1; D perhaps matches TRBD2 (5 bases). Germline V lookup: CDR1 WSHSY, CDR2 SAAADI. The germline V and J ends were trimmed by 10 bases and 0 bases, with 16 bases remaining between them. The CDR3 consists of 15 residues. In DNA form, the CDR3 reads TGCGCCACCGTCAAAAGCGGTTTCTCCTACAATGAGCAGTTCTTC. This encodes CATVKSGFSYNEQFF.

CDR3 sequence reads: CASGLGSAGTGELFF. CDR3 nucleotide sequence: TGTGCTAGTGGTTTGGGTAGCGCTGGCACCGGGGAGCTGTTTTTT. The chain couples TRBV12-5 to TRBJ2-2; D perhaps matches TRBD2 (5 bases). Germline lookup yields CDR1 LGHNT and CDR2 FRNRAP. V gave up 1 base and J gave up 4 bases, with 10 bases separating them. CDR3 size: 15 residues.

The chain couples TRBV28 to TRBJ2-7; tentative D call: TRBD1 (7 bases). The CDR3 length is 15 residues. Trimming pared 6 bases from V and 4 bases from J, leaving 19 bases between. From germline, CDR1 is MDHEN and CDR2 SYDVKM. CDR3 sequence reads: CASRSIGQGGYEQYF. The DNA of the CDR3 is TGTGCCAGCAGATCCATCGGCCAGGGGGGATACGAGCAGTACTTC.

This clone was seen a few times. The CDR3 sequence is CASSFQAGYTEAFF. DNA for the CDR3: TGTGCCAGCAGCTTTCAGGCAGGGTATACTGAAGCTTTCTTT. The chain uses TRBV7-2 and TRBJ1-1; possible D gene TRBD1, 5 bases. Trimming cost V 3 bases and J 5 bases, with 13 bases left between them. The CDR3 is 14 residues long. Germline CDR1 is SGHTA and CDR2 is FQGNSA.

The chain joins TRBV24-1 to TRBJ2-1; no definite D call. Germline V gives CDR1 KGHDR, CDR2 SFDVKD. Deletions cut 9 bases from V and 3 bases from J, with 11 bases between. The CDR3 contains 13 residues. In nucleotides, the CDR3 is TGTGCCACCCCCAGGTCGTACTACAATGAGCAGTTCTTC. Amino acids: CATPRSYYNEQFF.

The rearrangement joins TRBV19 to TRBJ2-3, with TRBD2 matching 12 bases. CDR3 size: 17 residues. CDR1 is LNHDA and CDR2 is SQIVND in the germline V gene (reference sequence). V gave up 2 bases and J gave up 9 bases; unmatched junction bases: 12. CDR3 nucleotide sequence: TGTGCCAGTAGTATATCCCCGACTAGCGGGAGCTATGACACGCAGTATTTT. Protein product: CASSISPTSGSYDTQYF.

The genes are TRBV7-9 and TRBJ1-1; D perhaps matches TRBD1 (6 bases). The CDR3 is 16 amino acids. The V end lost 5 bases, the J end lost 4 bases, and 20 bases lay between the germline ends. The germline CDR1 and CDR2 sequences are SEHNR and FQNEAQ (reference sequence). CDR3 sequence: CASSPTGGRISTEAFF. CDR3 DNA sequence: TGTGCCAGCAGCCCCACCGGGGGGCGAATCTCCACTGAAGCTTTCTTT.

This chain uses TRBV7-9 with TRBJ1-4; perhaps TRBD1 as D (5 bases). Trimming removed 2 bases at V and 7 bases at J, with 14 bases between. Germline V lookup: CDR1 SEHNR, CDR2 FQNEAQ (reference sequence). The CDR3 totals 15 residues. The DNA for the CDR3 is TGTGCCAGCAGCTTACATGGCAGGGAAGGTGAAAAACTGTTTTTT. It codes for CASSLHGREGEKLFF.

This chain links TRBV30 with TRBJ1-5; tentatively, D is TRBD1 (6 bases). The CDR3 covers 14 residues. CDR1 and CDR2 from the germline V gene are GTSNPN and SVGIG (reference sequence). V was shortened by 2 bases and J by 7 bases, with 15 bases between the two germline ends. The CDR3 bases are TGTGCCTGGAGTCAGTTAGGGAGGGGGCAGCCCCAGCATTTT. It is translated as CAWSQLGRGQPQHF.

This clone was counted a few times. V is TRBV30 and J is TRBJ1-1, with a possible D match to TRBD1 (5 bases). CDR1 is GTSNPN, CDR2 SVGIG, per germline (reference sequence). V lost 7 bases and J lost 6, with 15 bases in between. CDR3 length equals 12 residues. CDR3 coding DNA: TGTGCCTTTAAGGGGCCTCTCGCTGAAGCTTTCTTT. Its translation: CAFKGPLAEAFF.

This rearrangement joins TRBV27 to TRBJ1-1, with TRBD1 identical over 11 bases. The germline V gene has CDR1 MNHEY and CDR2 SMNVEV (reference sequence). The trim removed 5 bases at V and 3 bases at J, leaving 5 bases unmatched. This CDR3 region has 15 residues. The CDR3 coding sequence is TGTGCCAGCAGTGCCGGGACAGGGGGGGACACTGAAGCTTTCTTT. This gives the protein CASSAGTGGDTEAFF.

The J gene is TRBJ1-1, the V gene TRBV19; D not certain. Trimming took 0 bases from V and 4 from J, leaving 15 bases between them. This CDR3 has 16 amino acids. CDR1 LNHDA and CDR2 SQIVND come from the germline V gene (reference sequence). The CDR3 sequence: CASSIDLVAIGTEAFF. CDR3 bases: TGTGCCAGTAGTATAGATCTAGTGGCAATCGGCACTGAAGCTTTCTTT.

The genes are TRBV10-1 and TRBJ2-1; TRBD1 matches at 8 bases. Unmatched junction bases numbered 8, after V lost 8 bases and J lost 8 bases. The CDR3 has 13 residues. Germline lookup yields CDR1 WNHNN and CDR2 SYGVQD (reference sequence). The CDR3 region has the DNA TGCGCCAGCCGGAGGACAGGGAACGATGAGCAGTTCTTC. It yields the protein CASRRTGNDEQFF.

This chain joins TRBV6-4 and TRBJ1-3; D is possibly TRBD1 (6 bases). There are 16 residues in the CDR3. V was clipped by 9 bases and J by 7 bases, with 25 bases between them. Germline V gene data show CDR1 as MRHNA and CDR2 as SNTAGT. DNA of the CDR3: TGTGCCAGTAACACTAAACGGGGGGCAGGGATGAACACCATATATTTT. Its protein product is CASNTKRGAGMNTIYF.

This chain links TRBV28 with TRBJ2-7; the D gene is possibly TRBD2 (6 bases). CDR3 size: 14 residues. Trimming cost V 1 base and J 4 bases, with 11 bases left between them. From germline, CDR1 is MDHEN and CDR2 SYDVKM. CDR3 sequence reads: CASSLSSAQYEQYF. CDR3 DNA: TGTGCCAGCAGTTTATCTAGCGCGCAGTACGAGCAGTACTTC.

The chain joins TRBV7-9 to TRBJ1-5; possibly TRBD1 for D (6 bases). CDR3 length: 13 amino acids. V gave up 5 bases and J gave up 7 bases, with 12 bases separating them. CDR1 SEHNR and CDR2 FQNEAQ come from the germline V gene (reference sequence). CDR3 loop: CASSTQGLQPQHF. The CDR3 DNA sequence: TGTGCCAGCAGCACCCAGGGGCTACAGCCCCAGCATTTT. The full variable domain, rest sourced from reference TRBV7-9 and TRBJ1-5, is DTGVSQNPRHKITKRGQNVTFRCDPISEHNRLYWYRQTLGQGPEFLTYFQNEAQLEKSRLLSDRFSAERPKGSFSTLEIQRTEQGDSAMYLCASSTQGLQPQHFGDGTRLSIL.

The CDR3 DNA is TGCGCCAGCAGCGCTAGCTCCTACAATGAGCAGTTCTTC. It yields the protein CASSASSYNEQFF. The V gene is TRBV10-1, the J gene TRBJ2-1; D is undetermined. V was cut by 6 bases and J by 0 bases, with 6 bases left in between. The CDR3 has 13 amino acids. The germline V gene encodes CDR1 WNHNN and CDR2 SYGVQD (reference sequence).

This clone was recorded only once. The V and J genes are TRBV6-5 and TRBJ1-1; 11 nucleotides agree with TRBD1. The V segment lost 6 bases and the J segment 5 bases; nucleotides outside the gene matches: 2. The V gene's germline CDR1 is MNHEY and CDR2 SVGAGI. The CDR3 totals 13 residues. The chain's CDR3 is CASRGDRGTEAFF. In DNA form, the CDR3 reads TGTGCCAGCAGGGGGGACAGGGGGACTGAAGCTTTCTTT.

The chain's CDR3 is CASSDLGGDIQYF. CDR3 coding DNA: TGTGCCAGCAGTGATCTGGGGGGGGACATTCAGTACTTC. The chain recombines TRBV6-1 with TRBJ2-4; TRBD2 aligns across 7 bases. The germline V gene has CDR1 MNHNS and CDR2 SASEGT. This CDR3 is 13 amino acids long. J was trimmed by 8 bases and V by 3 bases; bases with no gene match: 4.

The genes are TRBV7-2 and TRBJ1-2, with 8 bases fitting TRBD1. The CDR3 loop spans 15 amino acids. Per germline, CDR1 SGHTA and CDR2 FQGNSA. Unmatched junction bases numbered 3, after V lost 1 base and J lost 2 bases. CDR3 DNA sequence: TGTGCCAGCAGCTTAGAACAGGGGGACAACTATGGCTACACCTTC. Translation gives CASSLEQGDNYGYTF.

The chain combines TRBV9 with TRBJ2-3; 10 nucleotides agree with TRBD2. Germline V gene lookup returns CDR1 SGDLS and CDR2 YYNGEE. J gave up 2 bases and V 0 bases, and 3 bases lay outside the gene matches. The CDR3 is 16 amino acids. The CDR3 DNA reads TGTGCCAGCAGCGTAGAACTAGCGGGATACACAGATACGCAGTATTTT. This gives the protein CASSVELAGYTDTQYF.

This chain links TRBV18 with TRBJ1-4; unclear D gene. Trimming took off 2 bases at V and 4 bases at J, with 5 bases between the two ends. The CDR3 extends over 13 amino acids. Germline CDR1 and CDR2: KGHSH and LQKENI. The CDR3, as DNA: TGTGCCAGCTCACCAAGCCATAATGAAAAACTGTTTTTT. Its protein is CASSPSHNEKLFF. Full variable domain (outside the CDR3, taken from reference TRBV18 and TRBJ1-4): NAGVMQNPRHLVRRRGQEARLRCSPMKGHSHVYWYRQLPEEGLKFMVYLQKENIIDESGMPKERFSAEFPKEGPSILRIQQVVRGDSAAYFCASSPSHNEKLFFGSGTQLSVL.

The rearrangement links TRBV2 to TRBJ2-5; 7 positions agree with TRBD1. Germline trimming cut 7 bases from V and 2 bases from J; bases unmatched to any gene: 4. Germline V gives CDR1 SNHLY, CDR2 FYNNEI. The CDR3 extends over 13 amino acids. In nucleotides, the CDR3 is TGTGCCAGCAATAGGGACAGACAAGAGACCCAGTACTTC. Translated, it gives CASNRDRQETQYF. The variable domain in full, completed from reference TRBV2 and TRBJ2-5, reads EPEVTQTPSHQVTQMGQEVILRCVPISNHLYFYWYRQILGQKVEFLVSFYNNEISEKSEIFDDQFSVERPDGSNFTLKIRSTKLEDSAMYFCASNRDRQETQYFGPGTRLLVL.

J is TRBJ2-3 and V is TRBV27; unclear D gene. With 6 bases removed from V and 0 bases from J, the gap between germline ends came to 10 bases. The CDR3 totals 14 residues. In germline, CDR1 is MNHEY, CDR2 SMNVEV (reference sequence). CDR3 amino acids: CASRKSTSTDTQYF. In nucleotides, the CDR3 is TGTGCCAGCAGGAAATCAACTAGCACAGATACGCAGTATTTT.

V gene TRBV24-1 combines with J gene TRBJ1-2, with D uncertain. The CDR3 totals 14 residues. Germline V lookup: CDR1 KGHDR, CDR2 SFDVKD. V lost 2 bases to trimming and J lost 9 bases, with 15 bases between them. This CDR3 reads CATSDSRILGSYTF. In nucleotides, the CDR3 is TGTGCCACCAGTGATTCGCGGATTCTAGGTAGCTACACCTTC.

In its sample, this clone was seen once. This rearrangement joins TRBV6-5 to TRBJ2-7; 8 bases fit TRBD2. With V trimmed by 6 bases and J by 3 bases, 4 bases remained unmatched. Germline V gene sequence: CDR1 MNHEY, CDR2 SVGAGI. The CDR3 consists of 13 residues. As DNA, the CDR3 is TGTGCCAGCAGCCGGGGGGGAAACTACGAGCAGTACTTC. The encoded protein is CASSRGGNYEQYF.